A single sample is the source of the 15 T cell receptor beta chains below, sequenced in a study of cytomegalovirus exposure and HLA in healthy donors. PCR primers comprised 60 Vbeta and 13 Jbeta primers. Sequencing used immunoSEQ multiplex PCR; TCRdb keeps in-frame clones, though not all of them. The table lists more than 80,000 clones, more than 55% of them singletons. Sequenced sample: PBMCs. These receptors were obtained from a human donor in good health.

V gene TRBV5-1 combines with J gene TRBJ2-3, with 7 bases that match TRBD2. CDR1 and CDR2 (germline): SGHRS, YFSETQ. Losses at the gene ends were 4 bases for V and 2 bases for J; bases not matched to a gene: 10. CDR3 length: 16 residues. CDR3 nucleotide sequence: TGCGCCAGCAGCCTCGGGAGGCAGGAGTTCACAGATACGCAGTATTTT. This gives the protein CASSLGRQEFTDTQYF.

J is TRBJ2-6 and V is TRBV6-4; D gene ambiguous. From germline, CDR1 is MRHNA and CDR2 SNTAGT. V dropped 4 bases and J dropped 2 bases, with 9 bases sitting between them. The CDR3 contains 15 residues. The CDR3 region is CASSAGSAGANVLTF. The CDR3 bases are TGTGCCAGCAGTGCCGGGTCAGCTGGGGCCAACGTCCTGACTTTC.

In nucleotides, the CDR3 is TGTGCCAGCAGCGTCGCAGCGATGGACAATGAGCAGTTCTTC. It specifies CASSVAAMDNEQFF. J is TRBJ2-1 and V is TRBV9; D remains unclear. Trimming stripped 2 bases from V and 5 bases from J, with 11 bases between. CDR3 size: 14 residues. The V gene's germline CDR1 is SGDLS and CDR2 YYNGEE.

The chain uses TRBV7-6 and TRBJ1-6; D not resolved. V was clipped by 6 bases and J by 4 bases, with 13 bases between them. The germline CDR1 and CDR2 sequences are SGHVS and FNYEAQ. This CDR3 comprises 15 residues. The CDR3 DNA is TGTGCCAGCAGTAGGAGGGCAAGGTATAATTCACCCCTCCACTTT. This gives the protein CASSRRARYNSPLHF.

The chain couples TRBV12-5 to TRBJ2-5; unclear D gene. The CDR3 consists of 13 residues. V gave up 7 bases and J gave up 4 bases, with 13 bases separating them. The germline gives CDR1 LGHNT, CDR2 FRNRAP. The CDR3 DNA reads TGTGCTAGTGTTGTTGATGCCGGAGAGACCCAGTACTTC. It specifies CASVVDAGETQYF.

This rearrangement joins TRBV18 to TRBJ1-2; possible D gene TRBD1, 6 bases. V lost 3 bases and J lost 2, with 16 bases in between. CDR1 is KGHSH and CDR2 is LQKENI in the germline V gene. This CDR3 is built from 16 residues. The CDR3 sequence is CASSPGAGDANYGYTF. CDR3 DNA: TGTGCCAGCTCACCGGGGGCAGGGGACGCAAACTATGGCTACACCTTC.

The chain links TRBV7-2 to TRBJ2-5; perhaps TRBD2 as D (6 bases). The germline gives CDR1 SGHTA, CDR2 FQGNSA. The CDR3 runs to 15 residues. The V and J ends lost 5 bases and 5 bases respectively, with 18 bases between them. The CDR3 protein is CASSLFRGFRETQYF. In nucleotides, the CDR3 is TGTGCCAGCAGCCTCTTCCGGGGGTTTAGGGAGACCCAGTACTTC.

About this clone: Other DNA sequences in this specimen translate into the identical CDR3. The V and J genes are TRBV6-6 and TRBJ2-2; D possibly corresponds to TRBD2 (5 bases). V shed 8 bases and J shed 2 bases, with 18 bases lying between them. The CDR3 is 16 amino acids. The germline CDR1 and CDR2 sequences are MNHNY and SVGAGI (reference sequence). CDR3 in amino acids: CASLTRLAGNTGELFF. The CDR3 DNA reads TGTGCCAGCCTTACACGACTGGCGGGCAACACCGGGGAGCTGTTTTTT.

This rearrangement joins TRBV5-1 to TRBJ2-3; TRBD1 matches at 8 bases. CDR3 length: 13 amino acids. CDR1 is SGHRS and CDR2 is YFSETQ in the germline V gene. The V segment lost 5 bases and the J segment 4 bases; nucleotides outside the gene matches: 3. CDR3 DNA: TGCGCCAGCAGGTCGACAGGGGCAGATACGCAGTATTTT. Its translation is CASRSTGADTQYF. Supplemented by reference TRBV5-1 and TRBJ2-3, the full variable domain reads KAGVTQTPRYLIKTRGQQVTLSCSPISGHRSVSWYQQTPGQGLQFLFEYFSETQRNKGNFPGRFSGRQFSNSRSEMNVSTLELGDSALYLCASRSTGADTQYFGPGTRLTVL.

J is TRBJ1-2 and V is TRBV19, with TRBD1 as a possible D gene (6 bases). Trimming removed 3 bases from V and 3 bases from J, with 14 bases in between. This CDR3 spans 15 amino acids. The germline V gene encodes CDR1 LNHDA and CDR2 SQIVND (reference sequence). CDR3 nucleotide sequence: TGTGCCAGTAGTATGTCACAGGGAAGTCACTATGGCTACACCTTC. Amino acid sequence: CASSMSQGSHYGYTF.

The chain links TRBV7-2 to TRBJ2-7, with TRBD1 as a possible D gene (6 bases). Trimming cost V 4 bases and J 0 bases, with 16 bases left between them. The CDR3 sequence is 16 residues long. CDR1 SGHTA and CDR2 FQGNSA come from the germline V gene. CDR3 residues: CASSSLGTKDSYEQYF. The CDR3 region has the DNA TGTGCCAGCAGCTCACTCGGGACAAAGGACTCCTACGAGCAGTACTTC.

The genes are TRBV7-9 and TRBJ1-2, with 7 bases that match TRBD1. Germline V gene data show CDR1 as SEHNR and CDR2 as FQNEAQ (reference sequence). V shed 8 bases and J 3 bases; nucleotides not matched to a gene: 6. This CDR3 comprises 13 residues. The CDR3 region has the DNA TGTGCCAGCTCCAGGGGGACCCACTATGGCTACACCTTC. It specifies CASSRGTHYGYTF.

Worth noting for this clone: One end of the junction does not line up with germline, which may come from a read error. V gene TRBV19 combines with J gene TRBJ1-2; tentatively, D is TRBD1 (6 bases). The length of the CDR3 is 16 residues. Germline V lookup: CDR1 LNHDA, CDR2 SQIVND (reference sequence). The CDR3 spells CASTLGGGGSGYGYNF. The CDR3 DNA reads TGTGCCAGTACCCTCGGAGGGGGGGGGTCTGGGTATGGCTACAACTTC.

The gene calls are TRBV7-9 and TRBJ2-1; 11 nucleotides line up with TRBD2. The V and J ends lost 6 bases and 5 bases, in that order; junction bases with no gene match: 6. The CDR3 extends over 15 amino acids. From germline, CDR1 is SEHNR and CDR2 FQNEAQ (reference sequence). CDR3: CASRVAGGRNNEQFF. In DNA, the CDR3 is TGTGCCAGCAGAGTAGCGGGGGGGCGTAACAATGAGCAGTTCTTC.

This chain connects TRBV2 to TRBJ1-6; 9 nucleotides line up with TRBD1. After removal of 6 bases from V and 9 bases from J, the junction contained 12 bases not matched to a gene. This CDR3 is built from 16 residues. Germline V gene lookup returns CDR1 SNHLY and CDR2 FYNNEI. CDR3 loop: CASRGTGTAESSPLHF. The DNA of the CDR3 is TGTGCCAGCAGGGGGACAGGGACGGCCGAGAGTTCACCCCTCCACTTT. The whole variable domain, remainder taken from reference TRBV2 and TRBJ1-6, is EPEVTQTPSHQVTQMGQEVILRCVPISNHLYFYWYRQILGQKVEFLVSFYNNEISEKSEIFDDQFSVERPDGSNFTLKIRSTKLEDSAMYFCASRGTGTAESSPLHFGNGTRLTVT.